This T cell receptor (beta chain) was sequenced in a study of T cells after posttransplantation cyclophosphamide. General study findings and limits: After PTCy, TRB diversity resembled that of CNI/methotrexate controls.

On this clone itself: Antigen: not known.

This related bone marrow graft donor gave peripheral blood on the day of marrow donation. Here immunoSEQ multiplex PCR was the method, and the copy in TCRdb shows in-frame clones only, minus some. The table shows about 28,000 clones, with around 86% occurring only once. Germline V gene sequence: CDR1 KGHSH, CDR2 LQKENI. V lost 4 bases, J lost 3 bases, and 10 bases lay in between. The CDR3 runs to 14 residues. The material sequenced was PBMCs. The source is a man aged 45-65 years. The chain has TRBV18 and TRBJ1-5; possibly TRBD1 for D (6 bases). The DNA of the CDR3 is TGTGCCAGCTCACAACAGGGATTCAATCAGCCCCAGCATTTT. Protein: CASSQQGFNQPQHF.